The 12 T cell receptor beta chains in this list originate from one sample, sequenced in a study of T-cell reconstitution after alpha-beta-depleted transplantation in children. Unique molecular identifiers were used in preparing the TCRbeta library. MiXCR was run by TCRdb on the PCR reads, yielding one entry per CDR3 protein. The repertoire holds about 980,000 distinct CDR3 sequences, with about 31% as singletons. Sequences were derived from PBMCs, mostly from graft donor cells, sampled 360 days after TCRalphabeta/CD19-depleted stem cell transplant. The receptors stem from a boy in the first two years of life who had a stem cell transplant for SCID, so the T cells may come from the graft donor.

The CDR3 spells CASRDRGNTIYF. Here the CDR3 DNA reads TGTGCCAGCCGGGACAGGGGAAACACCATATATTTT. This chain joins TRBV7-9 and TRBJ1-3, with TRBD1 matching 8 bases. Germline assignment: CDR1 SEHNR and CDR2 FQNEAQ (reference sequence). This CDR3 comprises 12 residues. V was pared by 8 bases and J by 4 bases, with 1 base of the junction left unmatched.

V and J are TRBV3-1 and TRBJ2-7; no definite D call. CDR3 size: 15 residues. V was cut by 2 bases and J by 2 bases, with 13 bases left in between. Per the germline V gene, CDR1 is LGHDT and CDR2 is YNNKEL (reference sequence). This chain's CDR3 is CASSQQQRRPYEQYF. The CDR3 DNA reads TGTGCCAGCAGCCAACAACAGAGGCGTCCCTACGAGCAGTACTTC.

This clonotype has only a few counts. The chain is built from TRBV3-1 and TRBJ2-2, with no clear D. This CDR3 has 16 residues. V was pared by 1 base and J by 1 base, with 10 bases between. Germline CDR1 is LGHDT and CDR2 is YNNKEL (reference sequence). The CDR3 region has the DNA TGTGCCAGCAGCCAAGTTACACCGAAGAACACCGGGGAGCTGTTTTTT. This encodes CASSQVTPKNTGELFF.

This clonotype was seen a handful of times. The V call is TRBV5-1, the J call TRBJ2-2, with D perhaps assigned TRBD1 or TRBD2 (5 bases each). V dropped 3 bases and J dropped 0 bases, with 12 bases sitting between them. The CDR3 spans 16 residues. Per the germline V gene, CDR1 is SGHRS and CDR2 is YFSETQ. The CDR3 is CASSSSGTSNTGELFF. DNA of the CDR3: TGCGCCAGCAGCTCCTCCGGGACGTCGAACACCGGGGAGCTGTTTTTT. The complete variable domain, with remaining parts taken from reference TRBV5-1 and TRBJ2-2, reads KAGVTQTPRYLIKTRGQQVTLSCSPISGHRSVSWYQQTPGQGLQFLFEYFSETQRNKGNFPGRFSGRQFSNSRSEMNVSTLELGDSALYLCASSSSGTSNTGELFFGEGSRLTVL.

This clonotype came up a few times. This rearrangement joins TRBV20-1 to TRBJ2-1; the D call may be TRBD1 or TRBD2 (5 bases each). Looked up from germline, CDR1 is DFQATT and CDR2 is SNEGSKA (reference sequence). Trimming cost V 3 bases and J 5 bases, with 20 bases left between them. This CDR3 region has 16 residues. CDR3 sequence reads: CSASLPGPTTNNEQFF. The CDR3 nucleotides read TGCAGTGCTAGTCTCCCGGGGCCTACTACTAACAATGAGCAGTTCTTC.

A few counts support this clonotype. This rearrangement joins TRBV9 to TRBJ2-7; 11 nucleotides line up with TRBD2. The CDR3 spans 14 residues. The V gene end was trimmed by 0 bases and the J gene end by 6 bases; junction bases not matched to a gene: 2. Germline lookup yields CDR1 SGDLS and CDR2 YYNGEE. As DNA, the CDR3 is TGTGCCAGCAGCGTAGGGACTAGCGGGCCCGAGCAGTACTTC. Its translation: CASSVGTSGPEQYF.

This chain links TRBV12-3 or TRBV12-4 with TRBJ2-5, with D uncertain. CDR3 length: 14 amino acids. Trimming shortened V by 3 bases and J by 5 bases, and 13 bases separated the two germline ends. The CDR3 region has the DNA TGTGCCAGCAGTTTTATCCTTCGGCAGGAGACCCAGTACTTC. This sequence encodes CASSFILRQETQYF.

This chain connects TRBV2 to TRBJ2-3; 7 bases align to TRBD2. V dropped 8 bases and J dropped 0; count of bases not matched to a gene: 5. The V gene's germline CDR1 is SNHLY and CDR2 FYNNEI. There are 14 residues in the CDR3. CDR3 bases: TGTGCCAGCGAGCGGGGACCGAGCACAGATACGCAGTATTTT. Translated: CASERGPSTDTQYF.

The CDR3 coding sequence is TGTGCCAGCAGTTTATACCGAAATCAGCCCCAGCATTTT. The encoded protein is CASSLYRNQPQHF. The genes are TRBV28 and TRBJ1-5; D unresolved. The germline V gene encodes CDR1 MDHEN and CDR2 SYDVKM. This CDR3 has 13 residues. The V gene lost 1 base and the J gene lost 4 bases, with 5 bases spanning the gap.

V and J are TRBV4-2 and TRBJ2-1; the match to TRBD1 covers 9 bases. The CDR3 is 17 amino acids. The V gene end was trimmed by 0 bases and the J gene end by 9 bases; junction bases not matched to a gene: 12. The germline CDR1 and CDR2 sequences are LGHNA and YNFKEQ. Here the CDR3 DNA reads TGTGCCAGCAGCCAAGATAGTTACAGGGGGCCTTTCGGTGAGCAGTTCTTC. This gives the protein CASSQDSYRGPFGEQFF.

In regard to this clonotype: The CDR3 does not close with the conserved phenylalanine or tryptophan, likely indicating a read error. This chain uses TRBV20-1 with TRBJ2-7; a possible D gene is TRBD2 (6 bases). Trimming cost V 4 bases and J 4 bases, with 20 bases left between them. Germline loops: CDR1 DFQATT, CDR2 SNEGSKA (reference sequence). The CDR3 covers 15 residues. DNA of the CDR3: TGCAGTGCTACCAGACTAGGCCCGGGGAGGTACGAGCAGTACTAC. Protein sequence: CSATRLGPGRYEQYY.

The V gene is TRBV7-2, the J gene TRBJ1-2; no definite D call. Germline lookup yields CDR1 SGHTA and CDR2 FQGNSA. The CDR3 length is 15 residues. Trimming shortened V by 8 bases and J by 3 bases, and 19 bases separated the two germline ends. The CDR3 nucleotides are TGTGCCAGCCCCAGCTCCACCATGAGTGACTATGGCTACACCTTC. Residues: CASPSSTMSDYGYTF.